This entry lists 28 T cell receptor beta chains sequenced from one sample in a study of cytomegalovirus exposure and HLA in healthy donors. Use of 60 Vbeta and 13 Jbeta primers characterized the PCR. TCRdb's copy holds only in-frame clones and misses some; the assay was immunoSEQ multiplex PCR. The top ten hold approximately 1.9% of the sample, which has 150,000 to 200,000 clones, around 87% seen once. Material for sequencing was PBMCs. These receptors were collected from a woman in her late teens or twenties in good health and CMV-seronegative.

The chain couples TRBV30 to TRBJ2-2; 14 bases agree with TRBD2. The germline V gene encodes CDR1 GTSNPN and CDR2 SVGIG (reference sequence). The ends lost 5 bases at V and 0 bases at J; junction bases unmatched: 5. The CDR3 is 17 amino acids. In DNA, the CDR3 is TGTGCCTGGCGCGGACTAGCGGGAGGTCCGAACACCGGGGAGCTGTTTTTT. Encoded protein: CAWRGLAGGPNTGELFF. The full variable domain, its missing parts supplied by reference TRBV30 and TRBJ2-2, is SQTIHQWPATLVQPVGSPLSLECTVEGTSNPNLYWYRQAAGRGLQLLFYSVGIGQISSEVPQNLSASRPQDRQFILSSKKLLLSDSGFYLCAWRGLAGGPNTGELFFGEGSRLTVL.

The CDR3 DNA reads TGTGCCAGCAACCGGATTAGCGGGACCTTTTATGAGCAGTTCTTC. Translating gives CASNRISGTFYEQFF. V is TRBV6-5 and J is TRBJ2-1, with TRBD2 identical over 8 bases. CDR1 and CDR2 from the germline V gene are MNHEY and SVGAGI. Trimming at V came to 7 bases and at J to 8 bases, leaving 13 bases not matched to a gene. The CDR3 is made up of 15 amino acids.

The genes are TRBV6-4 and TRBJ2-5, with D maybe TRBD2 (5 bases). The CDR3 has 15 amino acids. Germline V gene lookup returns CDR1 MRHNA and CDR2 SNTAGT. Trimming took 3 bases from V and 5 from J, leaving 16 bases between them. The CDR3 protein is CASSESAAPGETQYF. In DNA, the CDR3 is TGTGCCAGCAGTGAATCGGCGGCGCCGGGGGAGACCCAGTACTTC.

The chain recombines TRBV29-1 with TRBJ1-2, with D unclear. Germline V lookup: CDR1 SQVTM, CDR2 ANQGSEA. The ends were cut back, 5 bases at V and 2 bases at J, with 15 bases in the middle. The CDR3 extends over 14 amino acids. CDR3 loop: CSVQSADSNYGYTF. As DNA, the CDR3 is TGCAGCGTTCAGTCAGCGGATTCCAACTATGGCTACACCTTC.

The V call is TRBV4-3, the J call TRBJ2-3; possible D gene TRBD2, 5 bases. CDR1 is LGHNA and CDR2 is YSLEER in the germline V gene. V was cut by 0 bases and J by 4 bases, with 8 bases left in between. The CDR3 runs 14 residues. The CDR3 loop reads CASSQERESDTQYF. In nucleotides, the CDR3 is TGCGCCAGCAGCCAAGAGAGGGAGTCAGATACGCAGTATTTT.

The gene calls are TRBV11-3 and TRBJ2-7; D may be TRBD2 (5 bases). The germline V gene encodes CDR1 SGHNT and CDR2 YENEEA. Trimming removed 1 base at V and 1 base at J, with 11 bases between. This CDR3 spans 15 amino acids. Here the CDR3 reads CASSLGGIISYEQYF. The CDR3 DNA reads as TGTGCCAGCAGCTTAGGAGGGATAATTTCCTACGAGCAGTACTTC.

The J gene is TRBJ1-2, the V gene TRBV6-1, with 8 bases lining up with TRBD1. The junction had 7 bases not matched to a gene; V was cut back by 6 bases and J by 4 bases. Germline CDR1 reads MNHNS; CDR2 reads SASEGT. The CDR3 runs to 14 residues. The CDR3 sequence: CASRYRGIGYGYTF. As DNA, the CDR3 is TGTGCCAGCAGATACAGGGGGATCGGCTATGGCTACACCTTC.

The chain joins TRBV7-9 to TRBJ2-7, with 10 bases fitting TRBD2. This CDR3 is built from 15 residues. Germline trimming cut 6 bases from V and 3 bases from J; bases unmatched to any gene: 8. Germline V gene lookup returns CDR1 SEHNR and CDR2 FQNEAQ (reference sequence). CDR3 residues: CASSGWGLANYEQYF. The CDR3 region has the DNA TGTGCCAGCAGTGGGTGGGGACTAGCGAACTACGAGCAGTACTTC.

The table lists this clone with a few counts. The V and J genes are TRBV2 and TRBJ1-3, with D maybe TRBD1 (5 bases). There are 14 residues in the CDR3. V was pared by 0 bases and J by 5 bases, with 8 bases between. CDR1 is SNHLY and CDR2 is FYNNEI in the germline V gene. As DNA, the CDR3 is TGTGCCAGCAGTGAAGCTTTGGGGCGAAACACCATATATTTT. Translated: CASSEALGRNTIYF. The whole variable domain, filled in from reference TRBV2 and TRBJ1-3, reads EPEVTQTPSHQVTQMGQEVILRCVPISNHLYFYWYRQILGQKVEFLVSFYNNEISEKSEIFDDQFSVERPDGSNFTLKIRSTKLEDSAMYFCASSEALGRNTIYFGEGSWLTVV.

V gene TRBV7-9 combines with J gene TRBJ1-1; D gene unclear. With 5 bases removed from V and 4 bases from J, the gap between germline ends came to 11 bases. Germline V gives CDR1 SEHNR, CDR2 FQNEAQ (reference sequence). CDR3 length equals 13 residues. CDR3 region: CASSPPGSTEAFF. The DNA for the CDR3 is TGTGCCAGCAGCCCCCCGGGGTCCACTGAAGCTTTCTTT.

V is TRBV5-4 and J is TRBJ1-5; D is ambiguous. Looked up from germline, CDR1 is SGHNT and CDR2 is YYREEE (reference sequence). The CDR3 is made up of 15 amino acids. V lost 0 bases and J lost 7, with 14 bases in between. The CDR3 DNA reads TGTGCCAGCAGCTTGGCTGGGCGTAGGCCCCAGCCCCAGCATTTT. This codes for CASSLAGRRPQPQHF. Combining the CDR3 with reference TRBV5-4 and TRBJ1-5 gives the whole variable domain ETGVTQSPTHLIKTRGQQVTLRCSSQSGHNTVSWYQQALGQGPQFIFQYYREEENGRGNFPPRFSGLQFPNYSSELNVNALELDDSALYLCASSLAGRRPQPQHFGDGTRLSIL.

This chain connects TRBV11-3 to TRBJ2-1; D is ambiguous. This CDR3 has 12 residues. V lost 4 bases, J lost 3 bases, and 4 bases lay in between. CDR1 is SGHNT, CDR2 YENEEA, per germline. Here the CDR3 DNA reads TGTGCCAGCAGCTCCTTCTACAATGAGCAGTTCTTC. As protein: CASSSFYNEQFF.

V usage is TRBV5-6 and J usage is TRBJ1-1; TRBD1 aligns across 7 bases. Germline trimming cut 0 bases from V and 4 bases from J; bases unmatched to any gene: 6. This CDR3 is built from 15 residues. The germline gives CDR1 SGHDT, CDR2 YYEEEE. CDR3 loop: CASSLGRGQVTEAFF. For the CDR3, the DNA is TGTGCCAGCAGCTTGGGAAGGGGGCAGGTCACTGAAGCTTTCTTT.

The chain links TRBV2 to TRBJ1-1, with D possibly being TRBD1 (6 bases). CDR3 length: 14 residues. From germline, CDR1 is SNHLY and CDR2 FYNNEI. V gave up 5 bases and J gave up 4 bases, with 14 bases separating them. The CDR3 is CASSTEGGGTEAFF. CDR3 in DNA: TGTGCCAGCAGTACCGAGGGGGGGGGCACTGAAGCTTTCTTT.

This rearrangement joins TRBV5-1 to TRBJ1-1; D not resolved. Germline lookup yields CDR1 SGHRS and CDR2 YFSETQ. V was clipped by 1 base and J by 3 bases, with 7 bases between them. The CDR3 covers 13 residues. CDR3 protein: CASSLRRDTEAFF. The CDR3 DNA reads as TGCGCCAGCAGCTTGCGCCGGGACACTGAAGCTTTCTTT.

The chain joins TRBV9 to TRBJ2-1; 8 bases are shared with TRBD2. The CDR3 sequence is 18 residues long. V lost 4 bases, J lost 0 bases, and 12 bases stayed unmatched. CDR1 and CDR2 from the germline V gene are SGDLS and YYNGEE. CDR3 loop: CASSPREGTDFSYNEQFF. The CDR3 DNA reads TGTGCCAGCAGCCCCCGGGAGGGTACGGATTTCTCCTACAATGAGCAGTTCTTC.

The chain uses TRBV6-1 and TRBJ2-7; TRBD1 matches at 9 bases. Germline V gives CDR1 MNHNS, CDR2 SASEGT. The CDR3 loop spans 16 amino acids. V lost 4 bases, J lost 2 bases, and 9 bases stayed unmatched. The DNA for the CDR3 is TGTGCCAGCAGTGCCGTCGGGGGGACAGGGCCCTACGAGCAGTACTTC. The encoded protein is CASSAVGGTGPYEQYF.

The rearrangement links TRBV27 to TRBJ1-5, with D perhaps matching TRBD1 (6 bases). The V and J ends lost 5 bases and 2 bases respectively, with 16 bases between them. The CDR3 extends over 16 amino acids. Germline values: CDR1 MNHEY, CDR2 SMNVEV (reference sequence). CDR3 residues: CASSAEYRVGNQPQHF. CDR3 coding DNA: TGTGCCAGCAGTGCCGAGTACAGGGTCGGCAATCAGCCCCAGCATTTT.

The CDR3 nucleotides read TGTGCCAGCAGTGCCCGGGACAGAAAAGGTAGCAATCAGCCCCAGCATTTT. Protein sequence: CASSARDRKGSNQPQHF. The gene calls are TRBV2 and TRBJ1-5; 7 nucleotides match TRBD1. The trim removed 4 bases at V and 0 bases at J, leaving 9 bases unmatched. CDR1 is SNHLY and CDR2 is FYNNEI in the germline V gene. The CDR3 is made up of 17 amino acids.

The chain has TRBV5-4 and TRBJ2-5; D may be TRBD1 (6 bases). Germline-derived CDR1 and CDR2 are SGHNT and YYREEE (reference sequence). The CDR3 has 15 amino acids. V was cut by 4 bases and J by 5 bases, with 18 bases left in between. CDR3 DNA sequence: TGTGCCAGCAGCACAAGACAGGTCCGAGGGGAGACCCAGTACTTC. The encoded protein is CASSTRQVRGETQYF. Complete variable domain (other parts from reference TRBV5-4 and TRBJ2-5): ETGVTQSPTHLIKTRGQQVTLRCSSQSGHNTVSWYQQALGQGPQFIFQYYREEENGRGNFPPRFSGLQFPNYSSELNVNALELDDSALYLCASSTRQVRGETQYFGPGTRLLVL.

The J gene is TRBJ1-1, the V gene TRBV9; 8 positions match TRBD1. Germline CDR1 is SGDLS and CDR2 is YYNGEE. CDR3 length: 15 amino acids. Trimming at V came to 0 bases and at J to 1 base, leaving 2 bases not matched to a gene. CDR3: CASSVDGTGNTEAFF. CDR3 bases: TGTGCCAGCAGCGTAGATGGGACAGGGAACACTGAAGCTTTCTTT.

The V gene is TRBV7-2, the J gene TRBJ2-5; D is perhaps TRBD2 (6 bases). The CDR3 is made up of 13 amino acids. The germline V gene encodes CDR1 SGHTA and CDR2 FQGNSA. Trimming took 11 bases from V and 4 from J, leaving 17 bases between them. Here the CDR3 reads CADGLVEGETQYF. Written as DNA, the CDR3 is TGTGCCGACGGACTTGTGGAGGGAGAGACCCAGTACTTC.

This sequence joins TRBV6-1 and TRBJ1-5; D not certain. The CDR3 consists of 13 residues. V was clipped by 5 bases and J by 4 bases, with 9 bases between them. Germline CDR1 reads MNHNS; CDR2 reads SASEGT. The CDR3 sequence is CASSPHKNQPQHF. Written as DNA, the CDR3 is TGTGCCAGCAGTCCACACAAAAATCAGCCCCAGCATTTT.

The CDR3 here is CASSATGGNQPQHF. The DNA of the CDR3 is TGTGCCAGCAGTGCCACAGGGGGCAATCAGCCCCAGCATTTT. V and J are TRBV6-5 and TRBJ1-5; 7 bases match TRBD1. Germline V lookup: CDR1 MNHEY, CDR2 SVGAGI. This CDR3 comprises 14 residues. Germline trimming cut 5 bases from V and 2 bases from J; bases unmatched to any gene: 3.

The V call is TRBV30, the J call TRBJ2-1; 9 bases fit TRBD2. The trim removed 0 bases at V and 4 bases at J, leaving 4 bases unmatched. Germline lookup yields CDR1 GTSNPN and CDR2 SVGIG (reference sequence). The CDR3 covers 15 residues. CDR3 sequence (DNA): TGTGCCTGGAGTGTTCCTAGCGGGGCGTACAATGAGCAGTTCTTC. Translation gives CAWSVPSGAYNEQFF. The complete variable domain, with remaining parts taken from reference TRBV30 and TRBJ2-1, reads SQTIHQWPATLVQPVGSPLSLECTVEGTSNPNLYWYRQAAGRGLQLLFYSVGIGQISSEVPQNLSASRPQDRQFILSSKKLLLSDSGFYLCAWSVPSGAYNEQFFGPGTRLTVL.

V is TRBV4-3 and J is TRBJ2-7, with TRBD1 as a possible D gene (5 bases). This CDR3 has 17 amino acids. Germline V gene lookup returns CDR1 LGHNA and CDR2 YSLEER. V lost 2 bases and J lost 2, with 19 bases in between. CDR3 region: CASSQQLDSVVPYEQYF. The CDR3 DNA follows: TGCGCCAGCAGCCAACAATTAGACAGCGTTGTACCCTACGAGCAGTACTTC.

J is TRBJ2-2 and V is TRBV6-4; TRBD2 agrees at 13 bases. The V gene's germline CDR1 is MRHNA and CDR2 SNTAGT. Germline trimming cut 4 bases from V and 7 bases from J; bases unmatched to any gene: 6. CDR3 size: 16 residues. The DNA of the CDR3 is TGTGCCAGCAGTGGCGGACTAGCGGGAGAAGGCGGGGAGCTGTTTTTT. Its protein product is CASSGGLAGEGGELFF.

The chain carries TRBV5-1 and TRBJ1-1; 7 bases map to TRBD1. V dropped 4 bases and J dropped 1; count of bases not matched to a gene: 4. Germline-derived CDR1 and CDR2 are SGHRS and YFSETQ. This CDR3 comprises 14 residues. CDR3 in amino acids: CASSPQGKNTEAFF. The CDR3 DNA is TGCGCCAGCAGCCCACAGGGGAAGAACACTGAAGCTTTCTTT.